This T cell receptor (beta chain) was found in a study of radiation and T cells in renal cell carcinoma. Findings and caveats of the study: Top tumor clonotypes rose in blood 2 weeks post-radiation, then contracted.

Time point noted: baseline pretreatment blood. Treatment described: 15 Gy SBRT to primary tumor, nephrectomy 4 weeks later. Serial blood draws occurred at baseline and 2 and 4 weeks post-SBRT. The ends lost 1 base at V and 2 bases at J; junction bases unmatched: 5. This CDR3 has 16 amino acids. Germline CDR1 and CDR2: SGHRS and YFSETQ. Clones were sequenced by immunoSEQ multiplex PCR, and TCRdb holds only the in-frame ones, with some missing. Of 150,000 or so clones listed, 70% to 90% were seen once; the top ten hold 9.5% to 15%. As concerns this clone: What it binds is not known.

This chain joins TRBV5-1 and TRBJ2-2, with TRBD2 identical over 7 bases. This clonotype originated in a woman aged 50 to 60 with renal cell carcinoma. The starting material was blood, obtained from a patient whose treatment included radiotherapy and nephrectomy. CDR3 region: CASSLFPSGNTGELFF. The CDR3 DNA is TGCGCCAGCAGCTTGTTTCCTAGCGGTAACACCGGGGAGCTGTTTTTT. The full variable domain, its missing parts supplied by reference TRBV5-1 and TRBJ2-2, is KAGVTQTPRYLIKTRGQQVTLSCSPISGHRSVSWYQQTPGQGLQFLFEYFSETQRNKGNFPGRFSGRQFSNSRSEMNVSTLELGDSALYLCASSLFPSGNTGELFFGEGSRLTVL.